The table lists the clone carrying this T cell receptor (beta chain) with a count of one. Its antigen remains unidentified. The data were obtained in a study of cytomegalovirus exposure and HLA in healthy donors. PCR involved 60 Vbeta and 13 Jbeta primers. Here immunoSEQ multiplex PCR was the method, and the copy in TCRdb shows in-frame clones only, minus some. The sample has 130,000 to 150,000 clones, just under 85% seen once. V was pared by 6 bases and J by 2 bases, with 15 bases between. Germline assignment: CDR1 SNHLY and CDR2 FYNNEI. The CDR3 covers 15 residues. General study points: Among immune exposure information, only CMV serostatus was available. Reports state that TCR beta sequences accurately predicted most subjects' HLA-A and HLA-B alleles. TCR beta V segments were, for the most part, productive about 87% or about 30% of the time in an earlier analysis. In vitro testing confirmed a few CMV-associated chains as specific for CMV antigens.

The genes are TRBV2 and TRBJ2-3; D is unclear. This sequence was found in a woman in her fifties or sixties in good health and CMV-seropositive. Sequenced: PBMCs. The CDR3 region is CASSPSWANTDTQYF. CDR3 coding DNA: TGTGCCAGCAGCCCCTCTTGGGCTAACACAGATACGCAGTATTTT.